This T cell receptor beta chain comes out of a study of T cell responses to AZD1222 COVID-19 vaccine. CDR3 size: 14 residues. Sequenced by immunoSEQ multiplex PCR; TCRdb stores in-frame clones only, minus some. The table lists over 130,000 clones, about 92% of them singletons, with approximately 3.6% in the top ten. The TCR sequence derives from an adult who received the AZD1222 COVID-19 vaccine. The starting material was peripheral blood, obtained 28 days after the second AZD1222 dose. V gene TRBV21-1 combines with J gene TRBJ1-2. TRBV21-1 is listed as a pseudogene. CDR3 protein: CASSSRDADYGYTF. The CDR3 region has the DNA TGTGCCAGCAGCAGCCGGGACGCAGACTATGGCTACACCTTC.